This is a list of T cell receptor beta chains from one sample in a study of regulatory T cells in long-lasting Graves disease. TCRdb re-called the multiplex PCR reads with MiXCR, one entry per CDR3 protein. This sample has under 800,000 distinct CDR3 sequences; 15% to 20% occur once, and the top ten carry 15% to 20%. The sample also formed part of further work on T cells in Graves' hyperthyroidism and ophthalmopathy.

The sample consisted of peripheral blood mononuclear cells (PBMCs), taken at new diagnosis, from a patient treated with antithyroid drugs. The receptor set was obtained from a woman in her 30s with Graves disease. Both conserved end residues are part of each CDR3. The D gene is left open where the match is weak. A clone size is listed for some rows: how often the clone was seen (once, few, many), or a class if it is expanded.

v_call	clone_size	d_call	j_call	cdr3_aa	cdr3_nt
TRBV7-3	-	TRBD1	TRBJ2-7	CASSSDRGAEQYF	TGTGCCAGCAGCTCGGACAGGGGTGCCGAGCAGTACTTC
TRBV5-1	-	TRBD2	TRBJ2-1	CASSFTITSGSRDEQFF	TGCGCCAGCAGCTTTACTATCACTAGCGGGAGTAGGGATGAGCAGTTCTTC
TRBV20-1	many	-	TRBJ2-3	CGGVGSTDTQYF	TGCGGTGGGGTCGGGAGCACAGATACGCAGTATTTT
TRBV28	few	TRBD1	TRBJ1-3	CASGRDRGFSGNTIYF	TGTGCCAGCGGCCGGGACAGGGGATTTTCGGGAAACACCATATATTTT
TRBV20-1	-	TRBD2	TRBJ2-7	CSAPRASGTYEQYF	TGCAGTGCTCCACGGGCTAGCGGGACCTACGAGCAGTACTTC
TRBV6-2/TRBV6-3	many	TRBD2	TRBJ2-5	CASSGTRQLAGGPRETQYF	TGTGCCAGCAGTGGAACCCGTCAACTGGCGGGAGGGCCTAGAGAGACCCAGTACTTC
TRBV24-1	-	-	TRBJ2-2	CATSGQSSPGELFF	TGTGCCACCAGTGGACAGTCCAGCCCCGGGGAGCTGTTTTTT
TRBV10-3	-	-	TRBJ2-7	CAISGSGRTYEQYF	TGTGCCATCAGCGGATCCGGGAGAACCTACGAGCAGTACTTC
TRBV20-1	few	TRBD1	TRBJ2-5	CSLPSRDRWSSETQYF	TGCAGTCTCCCCTCCCGGGACAGGTGGTCTTCAGAGACCCAGTACTTC
TRBV20-1	few	-	TRBJ2-1	CSATSAGEQFF	TGCAGTGCCACAAGCGCCGGCGAGCAGTTCTTC
TRBV4-1	few	-	TRBJ2-7	CASSQDRAKGAYEQYF	TGCGCCAGCAGCCAAGATCGAGCGAAGGGGGCCTACGAGCAGTACTTC
TRBV28	many	-	TRBJ2-7	CASSYPRPAASYEQYF	TGTGCCAGCAGTTATCCAAGACCTGCAGCCTCCTACGAGCAGTACTTC
TRBV7-2	many	-	TRBJ1-6	CASIEVQNLGSPLHF	TGTGCCAGCATCGAGGTCCAAAATCTAGGTTCACCCCTCCACTTT
TRBV5-1	-	-	TRBJ1-4	CASSLKGDEKLFF	TGCGCCAGCAGCTTGAAAGGAGATGAAAAACTGTTTTTT
TRBV27	few	TRBD2	TRBJ2-5	CASSLSASRGGIHVETQYF	TGTGCCAGCAGTTTATCGGCCTCCCGGGGAGGGATACACGTGGAGACCCAGTACTTC
TRBV12-3/TRBV12-4	many	-	TRBJ1-2	CATWGGYGYTF	TGTGCCACTTGGGGGGGATATGGCTACACCTTC
TRBV7-2	many	TRBD2	TRBJ2-3	CASSLQLAGGTGNTQYF	TGTGCCAGCAGCTTACAACTAGCGGGAGGGACCGGGAATACGCAGTATTTT
TRBV30	few	TRBD2	TRBJ2-5	CAWSSVRGGKGETQYF	TGTGCCTGGAGTTCAGTCCGCGGGGGGAAAGGAGAGACCCAGTACTTC
TRBV28	many	-	TRBJ2-3	CASSHGLLTDTQYF	TGTGCCAGCAGCCATGGACTGCTCACAGATACGCAGTATTTT
TRBV27	-	-	TRBJ2-1	CASSRSVSYNEQFF	TGTGCCAGCAGTCGGAGCGTATCCTACAATGAGCAGTTCTTC
TRBV4-1	many	-	TRBJ2-5	CASSQDPVQETQYF	TGCGCCAGCAGCCAAGATCCGGTCCAAGAGACCCAGTACTTC
TRBV7-2	many	TRBD2	TRBJ2-1	CASSLVSGGHNEQFF	TGTGCCAGCAGCTTAGTGTCGGGAGGGCACAATGAGCAGTTCTTC